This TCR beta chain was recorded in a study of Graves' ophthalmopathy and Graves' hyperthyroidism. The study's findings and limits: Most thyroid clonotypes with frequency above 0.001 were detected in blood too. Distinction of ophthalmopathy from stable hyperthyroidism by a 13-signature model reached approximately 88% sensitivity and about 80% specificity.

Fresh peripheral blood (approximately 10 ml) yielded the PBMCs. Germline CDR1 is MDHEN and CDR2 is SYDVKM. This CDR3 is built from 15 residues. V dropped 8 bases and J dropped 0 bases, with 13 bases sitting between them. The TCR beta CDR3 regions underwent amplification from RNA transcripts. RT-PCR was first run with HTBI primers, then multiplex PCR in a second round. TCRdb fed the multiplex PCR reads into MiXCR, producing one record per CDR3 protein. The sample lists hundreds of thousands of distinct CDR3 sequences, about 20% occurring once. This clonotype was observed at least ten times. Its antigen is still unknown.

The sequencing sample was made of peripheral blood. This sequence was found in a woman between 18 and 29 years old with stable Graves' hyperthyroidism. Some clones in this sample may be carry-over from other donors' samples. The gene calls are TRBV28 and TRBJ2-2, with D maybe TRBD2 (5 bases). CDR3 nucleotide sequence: TGTGCCAGCCGTGCCGGGGTAGCGAACACCGGGGAGCTGTTTTTT. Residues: CASRAGVANTGELFF.